What follows are 29 T cell receptor beta chains derived from one specimen sequenced in a study of blood T cell repertoires in COVID-19. Clones were read by immunoSEQ multiplex PCR, and TCRdb kept only the in-frame ones, dropping some. Altogether under 200,000 clones are present, approximately 90% being singletons, with the ten largest covering around 5.8%. Sequencing input: peripheral blood. The receptor source for this set is a man aged 40-55 years with active or convalescent COVID-19.

The chain carries TRBV5-1 and TRBJ1-2; tentatively, D is TRBD1 (5 bases). Trimming left V 0 bases short and J 4 bases short, with 7 bases between. The CDR3 has 13 residues. Germline V gene lookup returns CDR1 SGHRS and CDR2 YFSETQ. CDR3 amino acids: CASSLDTGYGYTF. DNA of the CDR3: TGCGCCAGCAGCTTGGATACAGGCTATGGCTACACCTTC.

The V call is TRBV11-2, the J call TRBJ1-6; 8 nucleotides match TRBD1. After removal of 5 bases from V and 9 bases from J, the junction contained 3 bases not matched to a gene. The germline V gene encodes CDR1 SGHAT and CDR2 FQNNGV. The CDR3 is 13 residues long. CDR3 region: CASSVGQGSPLHF. The CDR3 DNA is TGTGCCAGCAGCGTCGGACAGGGTTCACCCCTCCACTTT.

The rearrangement uses TRBV3-1 (or the pseudogene TRBV3-2) and TRBJ2-2; tentatively, D is TRBD2 (6 bases). Per germline, CDR1 LGHDT and CDR2 YNNKEL (reference sequence). This CDR3 is built from 17 residues. The V and J ends lost 1 base and 6 bases respectively, with 18 bases between them. Here the CDR3 reads CASSQGGGIRRAGELFF. The CDR3 DNA is TGTGCCAGCAGCCAAGGAGGCGGGATCCGGCGGGCCGGGGAGCTGTTTTTT.

J is TRBJ1-5 and V is TRBV27; D remains unclear. Germline V gene data show CDR1 as MNHEY and CDR2 as SMNVEV (reference sequence). The CDR3 totals 14 residues. The V and J ends lost 3 bases and 7 bases respectively, with 13 bases between them. CDR3 bases: TGTGCCAGCAGTTTCGCCGGTGGTAACCAGCCCCAGCATTTT. This translates into CASSFAGGNQPQHF.

This rearrangement joins TRBV6-4 to TRBJ1-1, with TRBD1 matching over 7 bases. Germline-derived CDR1 and CDR2 are MRHNA and SNTAGT. The CDR3 contains 13 residues. V shed 3 bases and J 6 bases; nucleotides not matched to a gene: 4. This CDR3 is CASSENQGAEAFF. The CDR3 DNA reads as TGTGCCAGCAGTGAAAACCAGGGGGCTGAAGCTTTCTTT.

This clone was detected only once. The chain joins TRBV5-1 to TRBJ2-3, with D possibly TRBD1 on 6 matching bases. The CDR3 extends over 15 amino acids. The V gene's germline CDR1 is SGHRS and CDR2 YFSETQ. Trimming removed 0 bases from V and 3 bases from J, with 11 bases in between. CDR3 residues: CASSLGTVQTDTQYF. For the CDR3, the DNA is TGCGCCAGCAGCTTGGGGACAGTACAGACAGATACGCAGTATTTT.

J is TRBJ2-1 and V is TRBV5-1, with D maybe TRBD1 (5 bases). The germline V gene encodes CDR1 SGHRS and CDR2 YFSETQ. This CDR3 comprises 13 residues. V gave up 1 base and J gave up 6 bases, with 8 bases separating them. The chain's CDR3 is CASSLTGFNEQFF. CDR3 in DNA: TGCGCCAGCAGCTTGACAGGATTCAATGAGCAGTTCTTC.

This rearrangement joins TRBV2 to TRBJ1-5; possible D gene TRBD1, 5 bases. The CDR3 loop spans 14 amino acids. V was trimmed by 5 bases and J by 7 bases, leaving 15 bases between them. From germline, CDR1 is SNHLY and CDR2 FYNNEI. The CDR3 sequence is CASSFGQGGQPQHF. As DNA, the CDR3 is TGTGCCAGCAGTTTCGGGCAGGGAGGACAGCCCCAGCATTTT.

In the case of this clone: This sample includes further DNA sequences coding for the same CDR3. The gene calls are TRBV5-1 and TRBJ1-2; a possible D gene is TRBD1 (6 bases). CDR3 length equals 13 residues. Trimming pared 4 bases from V and 2 bases from J, leaving 9 bases between. The V gene's germline CDR1 is SGHRS and CDR2 YFSETQ. This CDR3 reads CASSADSNYGYTF. The DNA of the CDR3 is TGCGCCAGCAGCGCGGACAGCAACTATGGCTACACCTTC.

This clone has a single count. J is TRBJ2-6 and V is TRBV7-6; 7 nucleotides agree with TRBD1. The CDR3 runs 16 residues. Germline V gene data show CDR1 as SGHVS and CDR2 as FNYEAQ. V lost 4 bases, J lost 0 bases, and 3 bases stayed unmatched. The CDR3 is CASSSGTVSGANVLTF. CDR3 nucleotide sequence: TGTGCCAGCAGCTCTGGGACAGTCTCTGGGGCCAACGTCCTGACTTTC.

The V call is TRBV5-5, the J call TRBJ2-3; D is uncertain. CDR1 and CDR2 (germline): SGHKS, YYEKEE (reference sequence). The CDR3 extends over 15 amino acids. V gave up 0 bases and J gave up 1 base, with 9 bases separating them. Written as DNA, the CDR3 is TGTGCCAGCAGCTTGGAACCTACCCGCACAGATACGCAGTATTTT. Protein sequence: CASSLEPTRTDTQYF.

This clone turned up a few times. The chain uses TRBV28 and TRBJ2-7, with 8 bases lining up with TRBD1. CDR1 MDHEN and CDR2 SYDVKM come from the germline V gene. CDR3 length equals 16 residues. The V gene end was trimmed by 1 base and the J gene end by 3 bases; junction bases not matched to a gene: 8. The CDR3 spells CASSLLSRGPGYEQYF. CDR3 DNA: TGTGCCAGCAGTTTATTGTCCAGGGGGCCGGGCTACGAGCAGTACTTC. Full variable domain (outside the CDR3, taken from reference TRBV28 and TRBJ2-7): DVKVTQSSRYLVKRTGEKVFLECVQDMDHENMFWYRQDPGLGLRLIYFSYDVKMKEKGDIPEGYSVSREKKERFSLILESASTNQTSMYLCASSLLSRGPGYEQYFGPGTRLTVT.

The V call is TRBV6-1, the J call TRBJ1-4; D is undetermined. The germline V gene encodes CDR1 MNHNS and CDR2 SASEGT. This CDR3 contains 15 residues. The V end was cut by 2 bases, the J end by 0 bases, with 7 bases between. DNA of the CDR3: TGTGCCAGCAGTGAACGAACTGCAACTAATGAAAAACTGTTTTTT. Translating it yields CASSERTATNEKLFF.

A word on this clone: One end of the junction varies from germline; a read error may be responsible. The chain combines TRBV7-3 with TRBJ2-5, with D maybe TRBD1 (6 bases). This CDR3 region has 14 residues. The germline gives CDR1 SGHTA, CDR2 FQGTGA. The CDR3 bases are TGTGCCAGCAGCTTGGGGACACCCCCAGAGGCCCAGTACTTC. Its protein product is CASSLGTPPEAQYF.

The chain links TRBV5-1 to TRBJ2-3; 8 nucleotides align to TRBD1. Trimming took 0 bases from V and 5 from J; bases not matched to a gene: 8. The CDR3 totals 16 residues. Germline V lookup: CDR1 SGHRS, CDR2 YFSETQ. The CDR3 coding sequence is TGCGCCAGCAGCTTGGTTGCAGGGGGCCGGGGAGATACGCAGTATTTT. Protein product: CASSLVAGGRGDTQYF.

The V call is TRBV7-9, the J call TRBJ2-7; 8 nucleotides agree with TRBD2. The trim removed 5 bases at V and 0 bases at J, leaving 9 bases unmatched. The germline gives CDR1 SEHNR, CDR2 FQNEAQ (reference sequence). This CDR3 contains 16 residues. This CDR3 reads CASSRSGGTHSYEQYF. CDR3 bases: TGTGCCAGCAGCCGTTCGGGGGGGACACACTCCTACGAGCAGTACTTC.

V gene TRBV7-8 combines with J gene TRBJ2-4; 9 nucleotides align to TRBD1. Germline V lookup: CDR1 SGHVS, CDR2 FQNEAQ. V was pared by 3 bases and J by 5 bases, with 2 bases of the junction left unmatched. The CDR3 length is 14 residues. The CDR3 spells CASSLDRGENIQYF. The CDR3 DNA reads as TGTGCCAGCAGCTTGGACAGGGGTGAAAACATTCAGTACTTC.

The CDR3: CASSYSAREQFF. The CDR3 DNA reads as TGTGCCAGCAGTTACTCTGCGCGTGAGCAGTTCTTC. This rearrangement joins TRBV6-2 or TRBV6-3 to TRBJ2-1; no definite D call. V lost 0 bases and J 9 bases, leaving 6 bases between the germline ends. Germline assignment: CDR1 MNHEY and CDR2 SVGEGT. The length of the CDR3 is 12 residues.

In its sample, this clone was seen once. This rearrangement joins TRBV19 to TRBJ2-2, with 7 bases aligning to TRBD2. Germline CDR1 reads LNHDA; CDR2 reads SQIVND (reference sequence). Trimming took 7 bases from V and 2 from J; bases not matched to a gene: 13. The CDR3 has 17 residues. The CDR3 is CASNGGPGLYNTGELFF. CDR3 in DNA: TGTGCCAGTAACGGCGGACCGGGACTATACAACACCGGGGAGCTGTTTTTT.

The genes are TRBV5-1 and TRBJ1-1; 9 nucleotides align to TRBD1. CDR3 length: 14 amino acids. The germline CDR1 and CDR2 sequences are SGHRS and YFSETQ. Germline trimming cut 5 bases from V and 3 bases from J; bases unmatched to any gene: 5. The CDR3 DNA reads TGCGCCAGCAGAATCACAGGGGGCTACACTGAAGCTTTCTTT. Translating it yields CASRITGGYTEAFF.

V is TRBV9 and J is TRBJ2-4, with TRBD1 matching over 9 bases. Per the germline V gene, CDR1 is SGDLS and CDR2 is YYNGEE. Trimming cost V 3 bases and J 8 bases; bases outside gene matches: 9. CDR3 length: 15 amino acids. In DNA form, the CDR3 reads TGTGCCAGCAGCGCCGACAGGGGGTGGTGGGACATTCAGTACTTC. Protein product: CASSADRGWWDIQYF. The full variable domain, rest sourced from reference TRBV9 and TRBJ2-4, is DSGVTQTPKHLITATGQRVTLRCSPRSGDLSVYWYQQSLDQGLQFLIQYYNGEERAKGNILERFSAQQFPDLHSELNLSSLELGDSALYFCASSADRGWWDIQYFGAGTRLSVL.

The rearrangement uses TRBV12-3 or TRBV12-4 and TRBJ1-1; unclear D gene. This CDR3 contains 13 residues. Trimming stripped 2 bases from V and 1 base from J, with 5 bases between. The CDR3 coding sequence is TGTGCCAGCAGTTTAACTGGGAACACTGAAGCTTTCTTT. The encoded protein is CASSLTGNTEAFF.

The chain is built from TRBV7-6 and TRBJ1-4; 9 bases are a match to TRBD1. The germline CDR1 and CDR2 sequences are SGHVS and FNYEAQ. This CDR3 has 15 amino acids. The V and J ends lost 5 bases and 3 bases, in that order; junction bases with no gene match: 4. The CDR3, as DNA: TGTGCCAGCAGCACCGGGACAGGGCCTAATGAAAAACTGTTTTTT. This encodes CASSTGTGPNEKLFF.

The V call is TRBV27, the J call TRBJ1-1; a possible D gene is TRBD1 (6 bases). Looked up from germline, CDR1 is MNHEY and CDR2 is SMNVEV (reference sequence). CDR3 size: 17 residues. The V end lost 6 bases, the J end lost 1 base, and 21 bases lay between the germline ends. CDR3 region: CASRYRGGLSENTEAFF. The CDR3 bases are TGTGCCAGCAGGTATAGGGGGGGGCTTTCCGAGAACACTGAAGCTTTCTTT.

This clone was seen a handful of times. The chain recombines TRBV7-8 with TRBJ1-5, with D tentatively TRBD1 (5 bases). The V end lost 5 bases, the J end lost 6 bases, and 17 bases lay between the germline ends. Per the germline V gene, CDR1 is SGHVS and CDR2 is FQNEAQ. The CDR3 has 15 residues. CDR3 DNA: TGTGCCAGCAGCCTCCACCAGGGCCCTAGTCAGCCCCAGCATTTT. Translated: CASSLHQGPSQPQHF. Filled out from reference TRBV7-8 and TRBJ1-5, the complete variable domain reads GAGVSQSPRYKVAKRGQDVALRCDPISGHVSLFWYQQALGQGPEFLTYFQNEAQLDKSGLPSDRFFAERPEGSVSTLKIQRTQQEDSAVYLCASSLHQGPSQPQHFGDGTRLSIL.

The V gene is TRBV19, the J gene TRBJ1-2; 7 bases are a match to TRBD1. The CDR3 extends over 14 amino acids. V was clipped by 5 bases and J by 6 bases; unmatched bases: 9. Per the germline V gene, CDR1 is LNHDA and CDR2 is SQIVND (reference sequence). The CDR3 DNA follows: TGTGCCAGTAGTCCTAGACAGGGTTTAGATGGCTACACCTTC. It codes for CASSPRQGLDGYTF.

This clone was recorded a few times. This chain uses TRBV4-1 with TRBJ1-1; 9 nucleotides line up with TRBD1. The germline CDR1 and CDR2 sequences are MGHRA and YSYEKL. The CDR3 runs 15 residues. V was pared by 4 bases and J by 5 bases, with 8 bases of the junction left unmatched. The CDR3 DNA follows: TGCGCCAGCAGCCTCGAGGGACAGGGTGGGACTGAAGCTTTCTTT. Translating it yields CASSLEGQGGTEAFF.

This rearrangement joins TRBV29-1 to TRBJ2-1, with 16 positions matching TRBD2. The germline V gene has CDR1 SQVTM and CDR2 ANQGSEA. The CDR3 consists of 16 residues. Trimming removed 5 bases from V and 1 base from J; junction bases left unmatched: 2. As DNA, the CDR3 is TGCAGCGTTCAGGGACTAGCGGGAGGGTCCTACAATGAGCAGTTCTTC. This translates into CSVQGLAGGSYNEQFF.

The chain combines TRBV5-1 with TRBJ2-5, with a tentative D call TRBD2 (6 bases). The length of the CDR3 is 14 residues. Germline assignment: CDR1 SGHRS and CDR2 YFSETQ. Trimming cost V 4 bases and J 1 base, with 11 bases left between them. The CDR3 reads CASSKGLTQETQYF. CDR3 DNA sequence: TGCGCCAGCAGCAAGGGACTGACCCAAGAGACCCAGTACTTC.